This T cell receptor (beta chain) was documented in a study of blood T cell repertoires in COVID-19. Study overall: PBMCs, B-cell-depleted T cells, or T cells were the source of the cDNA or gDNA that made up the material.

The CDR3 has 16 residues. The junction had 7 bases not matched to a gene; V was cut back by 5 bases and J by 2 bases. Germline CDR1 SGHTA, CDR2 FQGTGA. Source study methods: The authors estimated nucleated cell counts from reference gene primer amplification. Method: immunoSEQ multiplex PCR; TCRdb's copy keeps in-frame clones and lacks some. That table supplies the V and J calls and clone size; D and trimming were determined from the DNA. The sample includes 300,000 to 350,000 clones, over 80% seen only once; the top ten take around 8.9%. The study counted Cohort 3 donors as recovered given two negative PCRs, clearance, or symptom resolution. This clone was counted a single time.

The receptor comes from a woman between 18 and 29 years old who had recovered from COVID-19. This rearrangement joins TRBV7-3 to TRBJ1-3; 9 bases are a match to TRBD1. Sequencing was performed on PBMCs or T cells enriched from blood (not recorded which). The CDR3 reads CASSPQGAVTGNTIYF. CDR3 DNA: TGTGCCAGCAGCCCACAGGGGGCTGTGACTGGAAACACCATATATTTT.